This T cell receptor beta chain was retrieved from a study of neurological immune-mediated disorders. Note on this clonotype: Antigen unknown.

Study-level results: HTLV-1-associated myelopathy had the most TCR clonal expansion, and multiple sclerosis had the least, less than healthy controls. Phylogenetic grouping put 18 of 34 multiple sclerosis patients' repertoires into one related-CDR3 cluster, a possible signature. None of the CDR3 amino acid sequences in expanded clones turned up in more than one subject, which points to private repertoires in all groups.

Via MiXCR, TCRdb re-called the 5' RACE reads, giving one row per CDR3 protein. Of about 35,000 distinct CDR3 sequences in the sample, 3% to 4% are singletons; the top ten hold around 2%. Trimming shortened V by 0 bases and J by 6 bases, and 18 bases separated the two germline ends. Germline loops: CDR1 SGHDT, CDR2 YYEEEE. The CDR3 is made up of 16 amino acids. The sequence derives from a man aged 25 to 45 with multiple sclerosis. The rearrangement joins TRBV5-6 to TRBJ1-1; D might be TRBD1 (6 bases). Sequencing used PBMCs. CDR3 loop: CASSLGGGPPRAEAFF. The CDR3 region has the DNA TGTGCCAGCAGCTTGGGGGGGGGGCCACCCAGGGCTGAAGCTTTCTTT.